The 18 T cell receptor beta chains below were found in one sample sequenced in a study of blood T cell repertoires in COVID-19. Using immunoSEQ multiplex PCR, the repertoire was profiled, and TCRdb retains in-frame clones only, with some absent. This repertoire shows roughly 34,000 clones, 90% found once; its top ten account for approximately 19%. Sequencing used peripheral blood. The receptors come from a man older than 75 with acute or convalescent COVID-19.

The chain employs TRBV6-1 and TRBJ1-6, with D unresolved. The length of the CDR3 is 18 residues. The germline V and J ends were trimmed by 3 bases and 0 bases, with 15 bases remaining between them. CDR1 and CDR2 (germline): MNHNS, SASEGT. CDR3 in amino acids: CASSEARSGVSYNSPLHF. The CDR3 bases are TGTGCCAGCAGTGAGGCAAGGTCCGGAGTCTCCTATAATTCACCCCTCCACTTT.

J is TRBJ2-7 and V is TRBV25-1, with 8 bases matching TRBD1. This CDR3 is 16 amino acids long. Germline trimming cut 1 base from V and 0 bases from J; bases unmatched to any gene: 5. Germline loops: CDR1 MGHDK, CDR2 SYGVNS. The CDR3, as DNA: TGTGCCAGCAGTGAATCCAGGGGGCTACCCTCCTACGAGCAGTACTTC. Protein: CASSESRGLPSYEQYF.

The V gene is TRBV6-1, the J gene TRBJ1-4; 10 nucleotides line up with TRBD1. The CDR3 covers 15 residues. V trimming: 3 bases; J trimming: 7 bases; junction bases outside the gene matches: 5. CDR1 and CDR2 (germline): MNHNS, SASEGT. The CDR3 DNA reads as TGTGCCAGCAGTGACCTCCGGGACAGGGGTGAAAAACTGTTTTTT. Protein product: CASSDLRDRGEKLFF.

The chain recombines TRBV11-2 with TRBJ1-5, with 9 bases aligning to TRBD1. This CDR3 has 13 residues. Trimming removed 5 bases from V and 7 bases from J; junction bases left unmatched: 3. Germline values: CDR1 SGHAT, CDR2 FQNNGV. The DNA for the CDR3 is TGTGCCAGCAGCCAGACAGGGGGACAGCCCCAGCATTTT. Protein sequence: CASSQTGGQPQHF.

The chain has TRBV11-3 and TRBJ1-3; no firm D call. CDR1 SGHNT and CDR2 YENEEA come from the germline V gene. The V and J ends lost 1 base and 4 bases respectively, with 8 bases between them. The length of the CDR3 is 14 residues. The CDR3 reads CASSLGGDGNTIYF. In DNA form, the CDR3 reads TGTGCCAGCAGCTTAGGGGGAGACGGAAACACCATATATTTT.

This clone was counted only a few times. This chain connects TRBV5-8 to TRBJ1-5; D unclear. The CDR3 contains 17 residues. Trimming shortened V by 0 bases and J by 0 bases, and 13 bases separated the two germline ends. Germline assignment: CDR1 SGHTS and CDR2 YDEGEE. The DNA for the CDR3 is TGTGCCAGCAGCTTGGGCCTGAACAGCTATAGCAATCAGCCCCAGCATTTT. Residues: CASSLGLNSYSNQPQHF.

This chain joins TRBV27 and TRBJ2-7, with 7 bases that match TRBD1. CDR3 length: 16 residues. Germline CDR1 MNHEY, CDR2 SMNVEV (reference sequence). Germline trimming cut 5 bases from V and 2 bases from J; bases unmatched to any gene: 12. The CDR3 is CASSPLDRVGAYEQYF. The CDR3 DNA reads TGTGCCAGCAGTCCCCTCGACAGGGTAGGGGCCTACGAGCAGTACTTC.

The J gene is TRBJ1-2, the V gene TRBV20-1; 7 nucleotides line up with TRBD1. V trimming: 3 bases; J trimming: 6 bases; junction bases outside the gene matches: 10. Germline V gene sequence: CDR1 DFQATT, CDR2 SNEGSKA (reference sequence). The CDR3 has 14 amino acids. The CDR3 DNA follows: TGCAGTGCTAGTCCCAGAGGGGGCTGGGATGGCTACACCTTC. Protein: CSASPRGGWDGYTF.

The chain couples TRBV11-2 to TRBJ1-2; 7 bases line up with TRBD1. Germline assignment: CDR1 SGHAT and CDR2 FQNNGV. With 4 bases clipped from V and 4 bases from J, the junction kept 9 bases outside the gene matches. CDR3 length: 15 amino acids. The CDR3 reads CASSSRTGWAYGYTF. The CDR3 region has the DNA TGTGCCAGCAGCTCCAGGACAGGTTGGGCCTATGGCTACACCTTC. The full variable domain, in which reference TRBV11-2 and TRBJ1-2 provide the parts outside the CDR3, is EAGVAQSPRYKIIEKRQSVAFWCNPISGHATLYWYQQILGQGPKLLIQFQNNGVVDDSQLPKDRFSAERLKGVDSTLKIQPAKLEDSAVYLCASSSRTGWAYGYTFGSGTRLTVV.

V is TRBV7-9 and J is TRBJ2-7, with 10 bases matching TRBD1. The CDR3 runs 16 residues. V trimming: 5 bases; J trimming: 5 bases; junction bases outside the gene matches: 12. Germline CDR1 and CDR2: SEHNR and FQNEAQ (reference sequence). The chain's CDR3 is CASSSRQGAPSDEQYF. CDR3 coding DNA: TGTGCCAGCAGCAGCCGACAGGGGGCGCCTAGTGACGAGCAGTACTTC.

The J gene is TRBJ1-2, the V gene TRBV2; 7 bases are shared with TRBD1. The CDR3 contains 13 residues. Germline assignment: CDR1 SNHLY and CDR2 FYNNEI. V gave up 3 bases and J gave up 3 bases; unmatched junction bases: 1. In DNA, the CDR3 is TGTGCCAGCAGTGAGGACAGGTACTATGGCTACACCTTC. It yields the protein CASSEDRYYGYTF.

This sequence joins TRBV27 and TRBJ2-1, with 8 bases that match TRBD1. V shed 4 bases, J shed 2 bases, and the junction held 7 bases outside the gene matches. Germline V gene sequence: CDR1 MNHEY, CDR2 SMNVEV (reference sequence). The CDR3 has 16 amino acids. DNA for the CDR3: TGTGCCAGCAGTTCCCGGACAGGGAGGACCTACAATGAGCAGTTCTTC. It translates to CASSSRTGRTYNEQFF.

The chain carries TRBV27 and TRBJ2-7, with a weak D call TRBD1 (6 bases). Germline V lookup: CDR1 MNHEY, CDR2 SMNVEV (reference sequence). CDR3 length equals 16 residues. V was clipped by 1 base and J by 0 bases, with 13 bases between them. CDR3 region: CASSLYAGVSSYEQYF. CDR3 nucleotides: TGTGCCAGCAGTTTATATGCAGGGGTGAGCTCCTACGAGCAGTACTTC.

The chain couples TRBV18 to TRBJ2-7, with a weak D call TRBD1 (5 bases). The V and J ends lost 1 base and 2 bases respectively, with 9 bases between them. The CDR3 loop spans 14 amino acids. Germline-derived CDR1 and CDR2 are KGHSH and LQKENI. The CDR3 DNA reads TGTGCCAGCTCACCACGACAGAATGCCTACGAGCAGTACTTC. It specifies CASSPRQNAYEQYF.

This chain joins TRBV27 and TRBJ2-5; D is uncertain. Gene TRBJ2-7 matches the end of the DNA better, so the J call may be wrong. CDR1 and CDR2 (germline): MNHEY, SMNVEV (reference sequence). The CDR3 is 15 amino acids. In DNA, the CDR3 is TGTGCCAGCAGTTTAAATGGTGCACGTCCCTACGAGCAGTACTTC. It codes for CASSLNGARPYEQYF.

The V call is TRBV25-1, the J call TRBJ1-2; no clear D gene. Germline assignment: CDR1 MGHDK and CDR2 SYGVNS. There are 12 residues in the CDR3. Trimming left V 2 bases short and J 4 bases short, with 5 bases between. In nucleotides, the CDR3 is TGTGCCAGCAGTGAACCCGGCTATGGCTACACCTTC. Translating gives CASSEPGYGYTF.

This sequence joins TRBV5-5 and TRBJ1-4; D ambiguous. Germline assignment: CDR1 SGHKS and CDR2 YYEKEE (reference sequence). The V gene lost 6 bases and the J gene lost 3 bases, with 12 bases spanning the gap. The CDR3 sequence is 14 residues long. Here the CDR3 reads CASTLGSSNEKLFF. CDR3 sequence (DNA): TGTGCCAGCACCCTAGGGAGCTCTAATGAAAAACTGTTTTTT.

J is TRBJ2-7 and V is TRBV5-1; D gene ambiguous. The germline V gene encodes CDR1 SGHRS and CDR2 YFSETQ. V lost 5 bases and J 0 bases, leaving 15 bases between the germline ends. The CDR3 is made up of 15 amino acids. CDR3 protein: CASRGSSQSSYEQYF. CDR3 DNA sequence: TGCGCCAGCAGGGGCTCGAGCCAGAGCTCCTACGAGCAGTACTTC.